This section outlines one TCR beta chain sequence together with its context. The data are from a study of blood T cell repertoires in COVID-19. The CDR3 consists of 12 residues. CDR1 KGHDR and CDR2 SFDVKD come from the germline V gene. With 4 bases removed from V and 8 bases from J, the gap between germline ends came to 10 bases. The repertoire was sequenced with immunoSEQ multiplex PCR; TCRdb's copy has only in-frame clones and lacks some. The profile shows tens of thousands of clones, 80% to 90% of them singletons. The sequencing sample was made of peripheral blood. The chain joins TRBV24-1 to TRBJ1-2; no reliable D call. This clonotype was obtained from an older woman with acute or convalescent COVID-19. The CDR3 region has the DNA TGTGCCACCAGTGACCTGGAGGCCGGCTACACCTTC. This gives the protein CATSDLEAGYTF.